This TCR beta chain was obtained from a study of beta chain features in type 1 diabetes. The wider study: Healthy donors and patients showed comparable age, gender and cell yields. Study observations and caveats: Whether TCRB rearrangement is influenced by HLA type went unresolved here. Type 1 diabetes patients had TCRB CDR3s that were shorter (moderately but significantly so) in all four CD4+ subsets. Diminished insertions and augmented deletions at VDJ junctions characterized type 1 diabetes patients. Naive, central memory and regulatory TCRB repertoires appeared more similar among patients than healthy donors.

From germline, CDR1 is LGHNA and CDR2 YNFKEQ. The germline V and J ends were trimmed by 0 bases and 6 bases, with 18 bases remaining between them. The CDR3 is made up of 17 amino acids. Since all of the isolated RNA was reverse transcribed, expressed TCRB transcripts were what got sequenced. Method: immunoSEQ multiplex PCR; TCRdb's copy keeps in-frame clones and lacks some. The sample has about 640,000 clones, 12% seen once. This clone has a handful of counts. The antigen is undetermined. J is TRBJ2-1 and V is TRBV4-2; D unclear. This receptor was identified in a man aged 25-45 years with type 1 diabetes. The sequencing sample was made of naive CD4+ T cells from blood. CDR3 region: CASSQDGDRLMFNEQFF. The CDR3 nucleotides read TGTGCCAGCAGCCAAGATGGGGATCGGCTAATGTTCAATGAGCAGTTCTTC.